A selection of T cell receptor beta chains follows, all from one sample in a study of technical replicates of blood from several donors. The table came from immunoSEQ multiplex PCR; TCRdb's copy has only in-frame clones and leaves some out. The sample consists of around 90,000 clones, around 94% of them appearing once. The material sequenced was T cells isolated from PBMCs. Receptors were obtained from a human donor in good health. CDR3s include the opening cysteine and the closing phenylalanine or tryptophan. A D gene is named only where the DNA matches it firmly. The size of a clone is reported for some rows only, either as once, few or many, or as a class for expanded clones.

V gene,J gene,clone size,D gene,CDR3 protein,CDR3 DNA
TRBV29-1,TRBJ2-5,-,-,CSVGGGGTADETQYF,TGCAGCGTTGGAGGCGGCGGGACGGCCGACGAGACCCAGTACTTC
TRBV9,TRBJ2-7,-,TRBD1,CASSGGGQSSYEQYF,TGTGCCAGCAGCGGAGGGGGACAGAGCTCCTACGAGCAGTACTTC
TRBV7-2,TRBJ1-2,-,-,CASKPDKLYGYTF,TGTGCCAGCAAACCGGACAAGCTGTATGGCTACACCTTC
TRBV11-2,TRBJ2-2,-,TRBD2,CASSPPPHSGGQGGELFF,TGTGCCAGCAGTCCCCCCCCACATAGCGGGGGGCAGGGCGGGGAGCTGTTTTTT
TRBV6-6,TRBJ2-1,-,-,CASSYSLGDEQFF,TGTGCCAGCAGTTACTCGTTGGGAGATGAGCAGTTCTTC
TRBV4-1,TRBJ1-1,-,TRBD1,CASRVTGQRTSEAFF,TGCGCCAGCAGGGTAACGGGACAGAGGACATCTGAAGCTTTCTTT
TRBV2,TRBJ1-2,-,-,CASSSKPGGYTF,TGTGCCAGCAGTTCTAAACCAGGGGGCTACACCTTC
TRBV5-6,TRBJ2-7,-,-,CASSFVTSSYEQYF,TGTGCCAGCAGCTTTGTAACATCTTCCTACGAGCAGTACTTC
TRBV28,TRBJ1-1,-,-,CASREPRVFGTEAFF,TGTGCCAGCAGAGAACCCAGGGTATTTGGCACTGAAGCTTTCTTT
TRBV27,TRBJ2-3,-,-,CASRDSSTDTQYF,TGTGCCAGCAGGGACAGTTCCACAGATACGCAGTATTTT
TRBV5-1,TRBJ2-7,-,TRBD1,CASSLVAPGQGARRYEQYF,TGCGCCAGCAGCTTGGTTGCTCCGGGACAGGGGGCACGAAGGTACGAGCAGTACTTC
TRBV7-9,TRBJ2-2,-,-,CASSFTVNTGELFF,TGTGCCAGCAGCTTTACTGTTAACACCGGGGAGCTGTTTTTT
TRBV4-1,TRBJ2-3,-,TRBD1,CASSQDRWDRGSAGGVDTQYF,TGCGCCAGCAGCCAAGATCGCTGGGACAGGGGGTCGGCGGGAGGGGTGGATACGCAGTATTTT
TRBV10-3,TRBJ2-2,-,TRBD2,CAISDLGSGRANTGELFF,TGTGCCATCAGTGACTTGGGTAGCGGGAGGGCGAACACCGGGGAGCTGTTTTTT
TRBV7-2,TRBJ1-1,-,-,CASSSVQGTEAFF,TGTGCCAGCAGCTCTGTACAGGGAACTGAAGCTTTCTTT
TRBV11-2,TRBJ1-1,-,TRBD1,CASSPPNTGQGETEAFF,TGTGCCAGCAGCCCGCCGAACACGGGACAGGGTGAAACTGAAGCTTTCTTT
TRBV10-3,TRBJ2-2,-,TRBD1,CAISEPNRGVTTGELFF,TGTGCCATCAGTGAGCCCAACAGGGGAGTGACAACCGGGGAGCTGTTTTTT
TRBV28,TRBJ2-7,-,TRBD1,CASSLLRARQGRTYEQYF,TGTGCCAGCAGTTTATTGCGTGCCCGACAGGGCCGCACCTACGAGCAGTACTTC
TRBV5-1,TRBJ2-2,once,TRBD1,CASSLSTGTGIGELFF,TGCGCCAGCAGCTTGTCAACCGGGACAGGGATCGGGGAGCTGTTTTTT
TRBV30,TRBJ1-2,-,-,CAWSVQSSNYGYTF,TGTGCCTGGAGTGTACAAAGTTCAAACTATGGCTACACCTTC
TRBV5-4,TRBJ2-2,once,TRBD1,CASRGLGQGGTGELFF,TGTGCCAGCAGGGGGTTGGGACAGGGGGGCACCGGGGAGCTGTTTTTT
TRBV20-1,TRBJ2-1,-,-,CSAPRPNEQFF,TGCAGTGCACCCAGGCCCAATGAGCAGTTCTTC
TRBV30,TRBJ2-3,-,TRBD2,CAWSVGLAAEDTQYF,TGTGCCTGGAGTGTAGGCCTAGCGGCTGAGGATACGCAGTATTTT
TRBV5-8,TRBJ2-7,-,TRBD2,CASSELGLAYEQYF,TGTGCCAGCAGCGAACTAGGACTAGCCTACGAGCAGTACTTC